These 10 T cell receptor beta chains were all obtained from the same sample, sequenced in a study of T cells after yellow fever vaccination. TCRdb used MiXCR to reprocess the 5' RACE reads, holding one entry per CDR3 protein. The sample has 340,000 or so distinct CDR3 sequences, approximately 13% seen once. The sample here was CD4+ T cells sorted from PBMCs, taken 15 days after the yellow fever booster vaccination. Receptors originate from a man aged 18 to 29 who received the YFV17D yellow fever vaccine.

A single count supports this clonotype. The V gene is TRBV19, the J gene TRBJ2-7; TRBD1 matches at 8 bases. Germline trimming cut 5 bases from V and 2 bases from J; bases unmatched to any gene: 5. CDR1 and CDR2 from the germline V gene are LNHDA and SQIVND (reference sequence). This CDR3 region has 14 residues. CDR3 protein: CASSLRTGPYEQYF. CDR3 bases: TGTGCCAGTAGTCTGAGGACAGGGCCCTACGAGCAGTACTTC. Combining the CDR3 with reference TRBV19 and TRBJ2-7 gives the whole variable domain DGGITQSPKYLFRKEGQNVTLSCEQNLNHDAMYWYRQDPGQGLRLIYYSQIVNDFQKGDIAEGYSVSREKKESFPLTVTSAQKNPTAFYLCASSLRTGPYEQYFGPGTRLTVT.

V is TRBV5-4 and J is TRBJ2-7; 7 bases agree with TRBD2. CDR1 is SGHNT, CDR2 YYREEE, per germline (reference sequence). V lost 0 bases, J lost 4 bases, and 4 bases stayed unmatched. The CDR3 has 14 residues. The CDR3 loop is CASSLGLAEYEQYF. For the CDR3, the DNA is TGTGCCAGCAGCTTGGGTCTAGCGGAATACGAGCAGTACTTC.

The table lists this clonotype with a few counts. The rearrangement links TRBV20-1 to TRBJ2-5; TRBD1 aligns across 7 bases. CDR1 is DFQATT, CDR2 SNEGSKA, per germline (reference sequence). This CDR3 contains 14 residues. V gave up 2 bases and J gave up 2 bases; unmatched junction bases: 5. This CDR3 reads CSARPGTEQETQYF. Here the CDR3 DNA reads TGCAGTGCTAGACCCGGGACAGAACAAGAGACCCAGTACTTC.

Notes on this clonotype: A much larger clone differs by one base, so this may be a read error. The V call is TRBV6-5, the J call TRBJ2-2; the match to TRBD1 covers 7 bases. Germline-derived CDR1 and CDR2 are MNHEY and SVGAGI. V lost 5 bases, J lost 0 bases, and 3 bases stayed unmatched. The CDR3 extends over 15 amino acids. CDR3 DNA sequence: TGTGCCAGCAGTACCGGGACAGCGAACACCGGGGAGCTGTTTTTT. As protein: CASSTGTANTGELFF.

This sequence joins TRBV10-3 and TRBJ1-2; D is unclear. Between the trimmed V and J ends, which lost 3 bases and 7 bases, there was a span of 12 bases. The CDR3 is 13 amino acids. CDR1 is ENHRY, CDR2 SYGVKD, per germline. The chain's CDR3 is CAISDGPLAGYTF. CDR3 DNA sequence: TGTGCCATCAGTGACGGACCCCTCGCTGGCTACACCTTC.

The V call is TRBV28, the J call TRBJ1-5; D gene ambiguous. V lost 2 bases, J lost 7 bases, and 6 bases lay in between. Germline assignment: CDR1 MDHEN and CDR2 SYDVKM. The CDR3 length is 12 residues. As DNA, the CDR3 is TGTGCCAGCAGTTTAATTGAACAGCCCCAGCATTTT. It translates to CASSLIEQPQHF.

This clonotype has more than one count but fewer than ten. V and J are TRBV4-2 and TRBJ2-5; TRBD1 is a possible D gene (6 bases). Trimming shortened V by 0 bases and J by 6 bases, and 20 bases separated the two germline ends. The CDR3 loop spans 17 amino acids. Germline values: CDR1 LGHNA, CDR2 YNFKEQ. The CDR3 region has the DNA TGTGCCAGCAGCCAAGATCTCTTGGGGGCAGGGTACCAGACCCAGTACTTC. Translation gives CASSQDLLGAGYQTQYF.

The chain combines TRBV2 with TRBJ1-5; possibly TRBD1 for D (5 bases). Trimming took 7 bases from V and 4 from J, leaving 8 bases between them. The germline gives CDR1 SNHLY, CDR2 FYNNEI. This CDR3 spans 12 amino acids. The DNA for the CDR3 is TGTGCCAGCAAGGAGGGGAATCAGCCCCAGCATTTT. This gives the protein CASKEGNQPQHF.

This clonotype was seen more than once but under ten times. The chain has TRBV4-3 and TRBJ2-3; D remains unclear. Trimming removed 0 bases from V and 0 bases from J, with 16 bases in between. Germline V lookup: CDR1 LGHNA, CDR2 YSLEER. The CDR3 is 18 residues long. CDR3 in amino acids: CASSQDVPRSISTDTQYF. CDR3 bases: TGCGCCAGCAGCCAAGATGTTCCCCGATCCATTAGCACAGATACGCAGTATTTT.

This clonotype was detected only a few times. The gene calls are TRBV5-1 and TRBJ2-1; possibly TRBD1 for D (6 bases). The CDR3 sequence is 11 residues long. V lost 4 bases to trimming and J lost 9 bases, with 8 bases between them. Per the germline V gene, CDR1 is SGHRS and CDR2 is YFSETQ. CDR3 in amino acids: CASSPGVEQFF. In DNA, the CDR3 is TGCGCCAGCAGCCCAGGGGTTGAGCAGTTCTTC.